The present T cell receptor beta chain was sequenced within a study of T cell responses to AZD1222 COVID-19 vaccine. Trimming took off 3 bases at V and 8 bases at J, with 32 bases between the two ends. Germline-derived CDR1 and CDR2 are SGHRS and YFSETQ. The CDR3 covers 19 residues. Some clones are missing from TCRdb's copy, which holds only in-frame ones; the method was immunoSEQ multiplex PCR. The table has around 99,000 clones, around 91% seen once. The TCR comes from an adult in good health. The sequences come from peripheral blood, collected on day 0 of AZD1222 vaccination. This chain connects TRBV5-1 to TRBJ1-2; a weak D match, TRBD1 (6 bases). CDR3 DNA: TGCGCCAGCAGCTCGCCTACGTTGGGACAACTATCCTCTATCGCAGGCTACACCTTC. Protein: CASSSPTLGQLSSIAGYTF.